This T cell receptor beta chain was obtained from a study of shared clonotypes between healthy human individuals. Study overall: The donors, a couple of women and a few men, were aged 18 to 49.

CD8 cells regarded as naive lacked CD45RO, were positively chosen for CCR7, and omitted terminally differentiated effector memory CD45RA+ cells. Donors, healthy HIV-negative adults, lacked recent acute infections or vaccinations. All donors were Caucasian adults living in Nashville, Tennessee. V dropped 4 bases and J dropped 1 base, with 21 bases sitting between them. Germline loops: CDR1 SGHRS, CDR2 YFSETQ. The CDR3 runs to 18 residues. The authors ran the assay at deep level. This table comes from immunoSEQ multiplex PCR, and its TCRdb copy is limited to in-frame clones, with some not included. The profile shows about 2.1 million clones, around 93% of them singletons.

This sequence originates from a man aged 18 to 30 in good health. Some clones in this sample may be carry-over from other donors' samples. The V call is TRBV5-1, the J call TRBJ2-1; D might be TRBD1 (6 bases). The sample comprised naive CD8+ T cells from PBMCs. The CDR3 here is CASSLAPHRVGSYNEQFF. The CDR3 region has the DNA TGCGCCAGCAGCCTGGCCCCCCACAGGGTGGGATCCTACAATGAGCAGTTCTTC. Full variable domain (rest looked up from reference TRBV5-1 and TRBJ2-1): KAGVTQTPRYLIKTRGQQVTLSCSPISGHRSVSWYQQTPGQGLQFLFEYFSETQRNKGNFPGRFSGRQFSNSRSEMNVSTLELGDSALYLCASSLAPHRVGSYNEQFFGPGTRLTVL.